Listed below are T cell receptor beta chains from one sample, sequenced in a study of CD8 T cells in Susac syndrome. One entry per CDR3 protein results from TCRdb running MiXCR on the immunoSEQ multiplex PCR reads. The profile shows about 76,000 distinct CDR3 sequences, roughly 91% of them singletons. Material: CD8+ T cells from PBMCs. The receptors derive from a human donor with multiple sclerosis. CDR3s include the opening cysteine and the closing phenylalanine or tryptophan. The size entry is marked missing in some rows and otherwise reads once, few, many or a size class.

CDR3 protein,V gene,clone size,J gene
CASSVTGLASSYEQYF,TRBV9,.,TRBJ2-7
CASSLGSGMNTEAFF,TRBV5-1,.,TRBJ1-1
CSAYPTGPLPGGGPTDTQYF,TRBV20-1,.,TRBJ2-3
CASSLGVAGELFF,TRBV12-3/TRBV12-4,.,TRBJ2-2
CAIGTSGRAEDEQFF,TRBV10-3,.,TRBJ2-1
CASTRTGGRNIQYF,TRBV19,.,TRBJ2-4
CASSLLGATEAFF,TRBV12-3/TRBV12-4,.,TRBJ1-1
CASSQDIGWNNEQFF,TRBV4-1,.,TRBJ2-1
CSASEDRGLVNTEAFF,TRBV20-1,.,TRBJ1-1
CASSFRTNYGYTF,TRBV27,once,TRBJ1-2
CASSPGTGSNEQFF,TRBV28,.,TRBJ2-1
CASSPFWSGADTQYF,TRBV11-2,.,TRBJ2-3
CAFSESILTTSDTYEQYF,TRBV10-3,.,TRBJ2-7
CASSQGPGQGVLTYEQYF,TRBV4-1,.,TRBJ2-7
CASSLQGRGMPGANVLTF,TRBV5-1,.,TRBJ2-6
CASSPIAGVKETQYF,TRBV5-1,.,TRBJ2-5
CAISESPGENTEAFF,TRBV10-3,.,TRBJ1-1
CATSDLHNRGQETQYF,TRBV24-1,.,TRBJ2-5
CASSQDSTSGRRNEQFF,TRBV4-3,.,TRBJ2-1
CAGPLDGVQETQYF,TRBV19,.,TRBJ2-5
CSARVGFGYNEQFF,TRBV20-1,.,TRBJ2-1
CASSAPGRGVDNEQFF,TRBV9,.,TRBJ2-1
CASSPSGGRDLYEQYF,TRBV7-9,.,TRBJ2-7
CASSSDYQLTDTQYF,TRBV7-2,.,TRBJ2-3
CSVEKGATEAFF,TRBV29-1,few,TRBJ1-1
CAWSVDNQPRHF,TRBV30,.,TRBJ1-5
CASSPRESDGYTF,TRBV13,.,TRBJ1-2
CASSGPGVGAQETQYF,TRBV9,once,TRBJ2-5
CASTVGGVGSYEQYF,TRBV5-1,.,TRBJ2-7
CSARTSLRGSYNEQFF,TRBV20-1,.,TRBJ2-1
CASSLSAGITDTQYF,TRBV27,.,TRBJ2-3
CASSLVGADTQYF,TRBV11-3,.,TRBJ2-3
CASSLTPSYEQYF,TRBV5-1,.,TRBJ2-7
CASSPRTDTQYF,TRBV3-1,.,TRBJ2-3
CASMTGRYEQYF,TRBV2,few,TRBJ2-7
CSAVEDTIYEQYF,TRBV20-1,.,TRBJ2-7
CASSPVGGRGSYNEQFF,TRBV18,.,TRBJ2-1
CASCPSGYNEQFF,TRBV19,once,TRBJ2-1
CASSGDGEYMNTEAFF,TRBV6-1,.,TRBJ1-1
CASSVGGGDPYEQYF,TRBV9,.,TRBJ2-7
CASSYTGGGLETQYF,TRBV6-5,.,TRBJ2-5
CASSLEPMLNTEAFF,TRBV5-1,.,TRBJ1-1
CASSQGDSEETQYF,TRBV4-2,few,TRBJ2-5
CAISNGGGAEDTQYF,TRBV10-3,.,TRBJ2-3
CASSLASSYNEQFF,TRBV5-4,few,TRBJ2-1
CASSPSSAYNEQFF,TRBV27,.,TRBJ2-1
CASSLVLAGGPGEQFF,TRBV27,.,TRBJ2-1
CASRLGTGFYNEQFF,TRBV2,.,TRBJ2-1
CASSEGPDSSYEQYF,TRBV6-1,.,TRBJ2-7
CASSIAAGGIGELFF,TRBV19,.,TRBJ2-2
CSARDIAGLNEQFF,TRBV20-1,.,TRBJ2-1
CASSRLTGGAGELFF,TRBV5-6,once,TRBJ2-2
CSARQSENTEAFF,TRBV29-1,.,TRBJ1-1